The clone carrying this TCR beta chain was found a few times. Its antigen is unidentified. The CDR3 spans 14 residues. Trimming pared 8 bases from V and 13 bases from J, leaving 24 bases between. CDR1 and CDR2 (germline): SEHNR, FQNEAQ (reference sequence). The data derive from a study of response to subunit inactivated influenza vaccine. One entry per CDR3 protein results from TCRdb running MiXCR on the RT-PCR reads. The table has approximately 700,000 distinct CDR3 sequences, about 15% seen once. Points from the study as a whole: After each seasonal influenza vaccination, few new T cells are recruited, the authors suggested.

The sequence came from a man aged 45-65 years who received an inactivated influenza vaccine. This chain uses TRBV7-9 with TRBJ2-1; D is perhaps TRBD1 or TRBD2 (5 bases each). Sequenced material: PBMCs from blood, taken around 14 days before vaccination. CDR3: CASREGWGRFDQFF. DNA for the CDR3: TGTGCCAGCCGCGAGGGTTGGGGCAGGTTTGATCAGTTCTTC.